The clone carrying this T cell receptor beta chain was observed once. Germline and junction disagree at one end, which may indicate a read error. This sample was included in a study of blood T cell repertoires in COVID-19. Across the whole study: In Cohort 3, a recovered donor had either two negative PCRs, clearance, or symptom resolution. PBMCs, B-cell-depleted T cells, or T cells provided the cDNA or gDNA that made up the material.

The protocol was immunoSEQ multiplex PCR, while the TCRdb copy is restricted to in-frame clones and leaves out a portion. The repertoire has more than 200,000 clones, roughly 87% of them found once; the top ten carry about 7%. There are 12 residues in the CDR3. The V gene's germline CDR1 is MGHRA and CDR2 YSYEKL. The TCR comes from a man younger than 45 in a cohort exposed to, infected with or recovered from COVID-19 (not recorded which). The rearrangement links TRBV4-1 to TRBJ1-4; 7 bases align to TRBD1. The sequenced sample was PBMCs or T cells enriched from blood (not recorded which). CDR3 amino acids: CASSQGMGQIVF. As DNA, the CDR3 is TGCGCCAGCAGCCAGGGAATGGGACAGATTGTCTTT.